The clone carrying this T cell receptor (beta chain) was detected once. The CDR3 is 13 amino acids. CDR1 is SQVTM and CDR2 is ANQGSEA in the germline V gene. The V gene lost 5 bases and the J gene lost 2 bases, with 9 bases spanning the gap. PCR was performed a second time for about 6 to 12 cycles using a sample-barcoded 5' primer and a J-beta primer mix. Using its own MiXCR run on the 5' RACE reads, TCRdb lists one record per CDR3 protein. The sample yields hundreds of thousands of distinct CDR3 sequences, roughly 44% seen once. Caucasian individuals from Russia who were healthy and aged roughly 6 to 95 acted as donors. This sample is drawn from a study of blood T cells in healthy people across ages.

Sample: blood. The clonotype comes from a man in his sixties in good health. The J gene is TRBJ2-2, the V gene TRBV29-1, with D hard to call. The CDR3 bases are TGCAGCGTTTCTTTAGAAAACACCGGGGAGCTGTTTTTT. The encoded protein is CSVSLENTGELFF.